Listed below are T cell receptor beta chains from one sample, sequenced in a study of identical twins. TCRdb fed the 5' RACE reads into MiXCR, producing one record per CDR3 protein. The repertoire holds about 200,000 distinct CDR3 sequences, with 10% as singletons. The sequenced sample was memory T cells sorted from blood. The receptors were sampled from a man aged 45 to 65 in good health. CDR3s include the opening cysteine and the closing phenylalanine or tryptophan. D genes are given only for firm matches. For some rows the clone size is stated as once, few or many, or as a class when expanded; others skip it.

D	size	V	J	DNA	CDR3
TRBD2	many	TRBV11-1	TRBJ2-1	TGTGCCAGCAGCCTGATGAACCTAGCGGGAGGGCGGAATGAGCAGTTCTTC	CASSLMNLAGGRNEQFF
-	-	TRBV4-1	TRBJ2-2	TGCGCCAGCAGCCAAGTTGTGGGGGGCTTGAACACCGGGGAGCTGTTTTTT	CASSQVVGGLNTGELFF
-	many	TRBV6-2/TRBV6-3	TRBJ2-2	TGTGCCAGCAGTTACGGCGCCCCCGGGGAGCTGTTTTTT	CASSYGAPGELFF
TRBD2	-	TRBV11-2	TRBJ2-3	TGTGCCAGCAGTTATACTAGCGGGGGGGGCGTAGATACGCAGTATTTT	CASSYTSGGGVDTQYF
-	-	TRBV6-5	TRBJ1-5	TGTGCCAGCAATTCGGTCGGGGGTGGCAATCAGCCCCAGCATTTT	CASNSVGGGNQPQHF
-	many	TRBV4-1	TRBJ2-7	TGCGCCAGCAGCCGGTACGAGGGTAACTACGAGCAGTACTTC	CASSRYEGNYEQYF
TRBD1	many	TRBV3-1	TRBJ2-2	TGTGCCAGCAGCCATTCCGGGACAGGGAACACCGGGGAGCTGTTTTTT	CASSHSGTGNTGELFF
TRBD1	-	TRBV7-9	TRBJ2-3	TGTGCCAGCAGCTTCAGGGGGCGCGCAGATACGCAGTATTTT	CASSFRGRADTQYF
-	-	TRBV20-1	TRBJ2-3	TGCAGTGCTATTTCCGGCGGGATAGACACAGATACGCAGTATTTT	CSAISGGIDTDTQYF
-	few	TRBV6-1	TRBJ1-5	TGTGCCAGCAGTGAAGAGCGCGTGGGGCCAAGGCAGCCCCAGCATTTT	CASSEERVGPRQPQHF
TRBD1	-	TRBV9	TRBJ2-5	TGTGCCAGCAGCGTAGGGGACAGTCAAGAGACCCAGTACTTC	CASSVGDSQETQYF
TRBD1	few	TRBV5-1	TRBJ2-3	TGCGCCAGCAGCTTACAGGGGGCGGCGGTAGATACGCAGTATTTT	CASSLQGAAVDTQYF
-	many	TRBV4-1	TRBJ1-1	TGCGCCAGCAGCCGGGTAGGGGTGAACACTGAAGCTTTCTTT	CASSRVGVNTEAFF
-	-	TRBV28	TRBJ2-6	TGTGCCAGCAGTTGGTCCGGGTTGGGACGGGACGGTTCTGGGGCCAACGTCCTGACTTTC	CASSWSGLGRDGSGANVLTF
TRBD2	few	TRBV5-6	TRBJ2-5	TGTGCCAGCAGCTTGGCCAGCGGGGGGGCAAAGACCCAGTACTTC	CASSLASGGAKTQYF
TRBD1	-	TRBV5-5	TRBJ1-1	TGTGCCAGCAGCCTTGGGACAGGCTTGTTTGCTTTCTTT	CASSLGTGLFAFF
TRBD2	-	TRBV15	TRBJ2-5	TGTGCCACCAGCAGAGAGGCCCCGGGGGGACGAGAGACCCAGTACTTC	CATSREAPGGRETQYF
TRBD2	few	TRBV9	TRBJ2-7	TGTGCCAGCAGCGTAGCAGCGGGAGGGCTAGAGCAGTACTTC	CASSVAAGGLEQYF
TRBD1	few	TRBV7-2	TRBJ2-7	TGTGCCAGCAGCTTAGACCGGGACAGGGTATCCTACGAGCAGTACTTC	CASSLDRDRVSYEQYF
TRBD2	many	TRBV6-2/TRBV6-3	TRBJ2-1	TGTGCCAGCAGGATCACTAGCGGGGGGTACAATGAGCAGTTCTTC	CASRITSGGYNEQFF
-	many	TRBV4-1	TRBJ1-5	TGCGCCAGCAGCCAAGTTGATCTCGGTTTGGGCAATCAGCCCCAGCATTTT	CASSQVDLGLGNQPQHF
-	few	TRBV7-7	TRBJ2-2	TGTGCCAGCAGCCCTACGACTAGTCACACCGGGGAGCTGTTTTTT	CASSPTTSHTGELFF
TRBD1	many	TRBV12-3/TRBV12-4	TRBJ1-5	TGTGCCAGCAGTTTATCCACAGGGGCAGCCAATCAGCCCCAGCATTTT	CASSLSTGAANQPQHF
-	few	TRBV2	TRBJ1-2	TGTGCCAGCAGTGATCGCAACTATGGCTACACCTTC	CASSDRNYGYTF
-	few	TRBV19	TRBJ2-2	TGTGCCAGTAGTCGAACGACCGGGACGGTTACCGGGGAGCTGTTTTTT	CASSRTTGTVTGELFF
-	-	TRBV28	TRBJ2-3	TGTGCCAGCCCCGCGGCGGGGGCCTCAAGCACAGATACGCAGTATTTT	CASPAAGASSTDTQYF